The sequence of this TCR beta chain was determined in a study of the immune and genomic landscape of osteosarcoma. Study-wide background: Patients had high-grade osteosarcoma, aged about 5-81 at diagnosis.

The protocol was immunoSEQ multiplex PCR, while the TCRdb copy is restricted to in-frame clones and leaves out a portion. The table includes more than 10,000 clones, around two thirds detected once. Primary, local recurrence and metastasis osteosarcoma tumors were taken after treatment from poor-prognosis patients. Study-level results: Productive clonality was low overall, averaging roughly 0.085, maximum around 0.27. Four or five cases had a single hyperexpanded clone dominating the repertoire, all with fewer than 100 T-cell clonotypes. Productive clonality stayed low overall, though C3 exceeded C1.

As regards this clone: What it binds is unknown.

The CDR3 has 16 amino acids. Trimming stripped 7 bases from V and 2 bases from J, with 21 bases between. Germline V gene lookup returns CDR1 SNHLY and CDR2 FYNNEI. The genes are TRBV2 and TRBJ2-7; either TRBD1 or TRBD2 may supply D (5 bases each). The receptor's source is a human donor with osteosarcoma. Sequences were obtained from osteosarcoma tumor tissue from the lung. The CDR3 sequence: CASKPQPGRIAYEQYF. DNA of the CDR3: TGTGCCAGCAAGCCCCAGCCGGGACGGATTGCCTACGAGCAGTACTTC.